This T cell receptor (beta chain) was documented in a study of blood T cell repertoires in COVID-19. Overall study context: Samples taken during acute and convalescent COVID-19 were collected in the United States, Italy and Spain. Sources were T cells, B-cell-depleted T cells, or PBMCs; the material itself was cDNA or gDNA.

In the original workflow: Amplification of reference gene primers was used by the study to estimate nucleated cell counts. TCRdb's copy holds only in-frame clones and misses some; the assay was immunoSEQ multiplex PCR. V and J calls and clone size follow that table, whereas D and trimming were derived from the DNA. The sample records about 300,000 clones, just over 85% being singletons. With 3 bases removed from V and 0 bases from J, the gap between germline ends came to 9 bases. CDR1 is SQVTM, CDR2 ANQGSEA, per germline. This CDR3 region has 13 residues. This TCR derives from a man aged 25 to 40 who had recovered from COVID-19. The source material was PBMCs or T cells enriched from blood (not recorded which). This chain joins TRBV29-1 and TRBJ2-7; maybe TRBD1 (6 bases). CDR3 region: CSVEDSSSYEQYF. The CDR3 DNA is TGCAGCGTTGAGGACAGCAGCTCCTACGAGCAGTACTTC.